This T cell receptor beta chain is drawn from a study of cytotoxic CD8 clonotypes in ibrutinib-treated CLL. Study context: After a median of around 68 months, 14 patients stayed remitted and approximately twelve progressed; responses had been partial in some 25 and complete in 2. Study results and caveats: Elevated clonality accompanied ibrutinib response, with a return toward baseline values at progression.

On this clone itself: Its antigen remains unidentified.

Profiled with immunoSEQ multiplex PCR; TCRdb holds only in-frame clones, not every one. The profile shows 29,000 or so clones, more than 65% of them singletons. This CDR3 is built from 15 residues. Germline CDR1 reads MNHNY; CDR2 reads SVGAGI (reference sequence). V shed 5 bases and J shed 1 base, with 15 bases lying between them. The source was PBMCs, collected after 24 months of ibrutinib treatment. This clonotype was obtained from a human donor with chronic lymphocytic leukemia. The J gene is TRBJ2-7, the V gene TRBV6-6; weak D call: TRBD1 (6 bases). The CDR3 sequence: CASSLDRRWSYEQYF. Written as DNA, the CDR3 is TGTGCCAGCAGTCTCGACAGGAGGTGGTCCTACGAGCAGTACTTC.